The 30 T cell receptor beta chains given below trace back to one sample, sequenced in a study of T cells in tuberculosis. Clones were read by immunoSEQ multiplex PCR, and TCRdb kept only the in-frame ones, dropping some. The sample shows tens of thousands of clones, around 92% of them seen only once. The specimen was PBMCs. These receptors originate from a donor between 10 and 29 years old with latent tuberculosis or without tuberculosis infection. Some clones in this sample may be carry-over from other donors' samples.

The chain is built from TRBV20-1 and TRBJ2-7; 7 bases match TRBD1. Germline loops: CDR1 DFQATT, CDR2 SNEGSKA (reference sequence). The junction had 5 bases not matched to a gene; V was cut back by 5 bases and J by 7 bases. The CDR3 consists of 11 residues. The CDR3 DNA follows: TGCAGTGCTTCACAGGGGCGGGAGCAGTACTTC. Protein: CSASQGREQYF.

The rearrangement uses TRBV4-3 and TRBJ1-2; D possibly corresponds to TRBD1 (5 bases). The CDR3 contains 16 residues. V lost 0 bases, J lost 4 bases, and 15 bases lay in between. Germline assignment: CDR1 LGHNA and CDR2 YSLEER. CDR3 residues: CASSQEGQPTGYGYTF. CDR3 nucleotides: TGCGCCAGCAGCCAAGAAGGACAACCTACTGGCTATGGCTACACCTTC.

V gene TRBV29-1 combines with J gene TRBJ2-1; D is undetermined. The CDR3 consists of 13 residues. Trimming removed 4 bases at V and 6 bases at J, with 13 bases between. Germline-derived CDR1 and CDR2 are SQVTM and ANQGSEA. The CDR3 region is CSVGLASFNEQFF. CDR3 sequence (DNA): TGCAGCGTTGGACTCGCATCGTTCAATGAGCAGTTCTTC.

Points on this clone: The same CDR3 is also encoded by other DNA sequences in this sample. V usage is TRBV18 and J usage is TRBJ2-1; D may be TRBD1 (8 bases). The CDR3 runs to 16 residues. V was shortened by 3 bases and J by 1 base, with 13 bases between the two germline ends. Germline assignment: CDR1 KGHSH and CDR2 LQKENI. This CDR3 reads CASSPGQGGSYNEQFF. The CDR3 bases are TGTGCCAGCTCACCCGGACAGGGAGGGTCCTACAATGAGCAGTTCTTC.

This clone has just one count. The chain combines TRBV14 with TRBJ2-7, with D unresolved. The CDR3 contains 12 residues. Germline CDR1 reads SGHDN; CDR2 reads FVKESK. V dropped 2 bases and J dropped 3 bases, with 5 bases sitting between them. The CDR3 bases are TGTGCCAGCAGCCAAACCTACTACGAGCAGTACTTC. This gives the protein CASSQTYYEQYF.

The rearrangement uses TRBV30 and TRBJ2-3, with 10 nucleotides matching TRBD1. The germline CDR1 and CDR2 sequences are GTSNPN and SVGIG (reference sequence). Trimming removed 2 bases from V and 3 bases from J; junction bases left unmatched: 2. The CDR3 consists of 14 residues. CDR3 nucleotides: TGTGCCTGGAGTCGGGACAGGGGAACAGATACGCAGTATTTT. Amino acid sequence: CAWSRDRGTDTQYF.

The rearrangement joins TRBV9 to TRBJ2-3; D may be TRBD1 (5 bases). V dropped 0 bases and J dropped 9 bases, with 14 bases sitting between them. The CDR3 covers 14 residues. The germline gives CDR1 SGDLS, CDR2 YYNGEE. CDR3 protein: CASSVGPGSRTQYF. The CDR3, as DNA: TGTGCCAGCAGCGTAGGGCCAGGGTCACGGACGCAGTATTTT. Together with reference TRBV9 and TRBJ2-3, the CDR3 gives the full variable domain: DSGVTQTPKHLITATGQRVTLRCSPRSGDLSVYWYQQSLDQGLQFLIQYYNGEERAKGNILERFSAQQFPDLHSELNLSSLELGDSALYFCASSVGPGSRTQYFGPGTRLTVL.

The J gene is TRBJ1-4, the V gene TRBV7-9; 7 bases fit TRBD1. V dropped 5 bases and J dropped 5; count of bases not matched to a gene: 8. Germline loops: CDR1 SEHNR, CDR2 FQNEAQ (reference sequence). The CDR3 has 15 residues. The CDR3 DNA reads as TGTGCCAGCAGCCCCACGGGACAGACAAATGAAAAACTGTTTTTT. Its protein product is CASSPTGQTNEKLFF.

This chain joins TRBV5-1 and TRBJ2-3; possible D gene TRBD1, 6 bases. The CDR3 consists of 19 residues. The V end lost 3 bases, the J end lost 2 bases, and 25 bases lay between the germline ends. Per germline, CDR1 SGHRS and CDR2 YFSETQ. Here the CDR3 DNA reads TGCGCCAGCAGCTCAGTCCGGCCAGGGGCAGTTAGGAACACAGATACGCAGTATTTT. Amino acid sequence: CASSSVRPGAVRNTDTQYF.

The chain has TRBV4-3 and TRBJ1-1; 9 bases are shared with TRBD1. V gave up 2 bases and J gave up 0 bases; unmatched junction bases: 13. The CDR3 runs 19 residues. Per germline, CDR1 LGHNA and CDR2 YSLEER. CDR3 bases: TGCGCCAGCAGCCAACCCACTGACAGGGGGAGACTAATGAACACTGAAGCTTTCTTT. Translating gives CASSQPTDRGRLMNTEAFF.

The chain joins TRBV10-3 to TRBJ2-1; TRBD2 matches 8 bases. Germline V gene data show CDR1 as ENHRY and CDR2 as SYGVKD. This CDR3 has 17 residues. The trim removed 10 bases at V and 8 bases at J, leaving 22 bases unmatched. CDR3 bases: TGTGCCACCGGGTCAGGGGTAGCGGGATACGGGATAGATGAGCAGTTCTTC. This encodes CATGSGVAGYGIDEQFF.

This chain connects TRBV10-3 to TRBJ2-1; perhaps TRBD1 as D (6 bases). Germline lookup yields CDR1 ENHRY and CDR2 SYGVKD. The CDR3 is made up of 12 amino acids. Trimming took off 5 bases at V and 8 bases at J, with 10 bases between the two ends. CDR3 protein: CAISRNRDEQFF. As DNA, the CDR3 is TGTGCCATCAGTCGTAACAGGGATGAGCAGTTCTTC.

The chain is built from TRBV7-6 and TRBJ2-7; a weak D match, TRBD1 (5 bases). V was pared by 1 base and J by 2 bases, with 12 bases between. The CDR3 is made up of 15 amino acids. Per germline, CDR1 SGHVS and CDR2 FNYEAQ. CDR3 coding DNA: TGTGCCAGCAGCTTAGGGCCGGACATTGCCTACGAGCAGTACTTC. Its translation: CASSLGPDIAYEQYF.

V is TRBV7-9 and J is TRBJ2-3; 11 bases are shared with TRBD2. J gave up 5 bases and V 5 bases, and 9 bases lay outside the gene matches. The CDR3 loop spans 16 amino acids. In germline, CDR1 is SEHNR, CDR2 FQNEAQ (reference sequence). CDR3 in DNA: TGTGCCAGCAGCGATATAGCGGGGGGGCCTGGAGATACGCAGTATTTT. Translation gives CASSDIAGGPGDTQYF.

The rearrangement links TRBV2 to TRBJ1-4; no reliable D call. Trimming took 3 bases from V and 0 from J, leaving 8 bases between them. CDR3 size: 15 residues. Germline CDR1 is SNHLY and CDR2 is FYNNEI. The DNA of the CDR3 is TGTGCCAGCAGTGAGGAGGCCGCAACTAATGAAAAACTGTTTTTT. Amino acids: CASSEEAATNEKLFF.

V and J are TRBV28 and TRBJ1-3, with D possibly TRBD1 on 5 matching bases. Germline lookup yields CDR1 MDHEN and CDR2 SYDVKM. The CDR3 consists of 17 residues. V lost 6 bases to trimming and J lost 0 bases, with 18 bases between them. Written as DNA, the CDR3 is TGTGCCAGCAGGCCTACTCAAGGGGCATTCTCTGGAAACACCATATATTTT. Translation: CASRPTQGAFSGNTIYF.

The chain carries TRBV19 and TRBJ1-1; TRBD1 matches 7 bases. With V trimmed by 8 bases and J by 6 bases, 15 bases remained unmatched. This CDR3 has 15 residues. Germline loops: CDR1 LNHDA, CDR2 SQIVND (reference sequence). CDR3: CASCRTGLVLAEAFF. CDR3 nucleotide sequence: TGTGCCAGTTGCCGGACAGGCTTGGTTCTCGCTGAAGCTTTCTTT. The full variable domain, its missing parts supplied by reference TRBV19 and TRBJ1-1, is DGGITQSPKYLFRKEGQNVTLSCEQNLNHDAMYWYRQDPGQGLRLIYYSQIVNDFQKGDIAEGYSVSREKKESFPLTVTSAQKNPTAFYLCASCRTGLVLAEAFFGQGTRLTVV.

This chain joins TRBV29-1 and TRBJ2-1, with TRBD1 matching 7 bases. Germline CDR1 and CDR2: SQVTM and ANQGSEA. With V trimmed by 7 bases and J by 7 bases, 10 bases remained unmatched. The CDR3 length is 13 residues. CDR3 region: CSAPGGLLNEQFF. DNA for the CDR3: TGCAGCGCTCCAGGGGGATTATTGAATGAGCAGTTCTTC.

The chain recombines TRBV5-4 with TRBJ2-7; TRBD1 agrees at 9 bases. Trimming cost V 4 bases and J 1 base; bases outside gene matches: 6. This CDR3 has 15 residues. Germline values: CDR1 SGHNT, CDR2 YYREEE (reference sequence). CDR3 sequence reads: CASSRAGTGSYEQYF. The CDR3 nucleotides read TGTGCCAGCAGCAGAGCCGGGACAGGGTCCTACGAGCAGTACTTC.

V and J are TRBV19 and TRBJ2-3; 10 bases fit TRBD2. The germline gives CDR1 LNHDA, CDR2 SQIVND (reference sequence). The CDR3 consists of 15 residues. The V and J ends lost 9 bases and 6 bases, in that order; junction bases with no gene match: 12. CDR3 coding DNA: TGTGCCAGCGAGGGTCGGGGACTAGCGCGCGATACGCAGTATTTT. Its translation is CASEGRGLARDTQYF.

CDR3 protein: CASSPVRNSPLHF. DNA of the CDR3: TGTGCCAGCAGCCCCGTTCGGAATTCACCCCTCCACTTT. The gene calls are TRBV7-2 and TRBJ1-6; D is ambiguous. V dropped 5 bases and J dropped 7 bases, with 9 bases sitting between them. Germline V CDR1 and CDR2: SGHTA, FQGNSA. This CDR3 region has 13 residues.

The V call is TRBV27, the J call TRBJ1-1; no clear D gene. V lost 6 bases to trimming and J lost 4 bases, with 15 bases between them. The CDR3 consists of 14 residues. Germline V gives CDR1 MNHEY, CDR2 SMNVEV (reference sequence). CDR3 bases: TGTGCCAGCAGCCAAGCGGGTGGAGGCACTGAAGCTTTCTTT. This encodes CASSQAGGGTEAFF.

The chain links TRBV30 to TRBJ2-3; possibly TRBD1 for D (6 bases). Trimming took off 5 bases at V and 0 bases at J, with 12 bases between the two ends. The CDR3 length is 14 residues. Germline V gene lookup returns CDR1 GTSNPN and CDR2 SVGIG (reference sequence). In DNA form, the CDR3 reads TGTGCCTGGGACCGGGACATAAGCACAGATACGCAGTATTTT. Translating gives CAWDRDISTDTQYF.

The CDR3 sequence is CASSLDRQGYGYTF. The DNA of the CDR3 is TGTGCCAGCAGCTTAGATCGGCAGGGGTATGGCTACACCTTC. The rearrangement joins TRBV11-2 to TRBJ1-2; D perhaps matches TRBD1 (6 bases). This CDR3 contains 14 residues. CDR1 is SGHAT, CDR2 FQNNGV, per germline. Trimming removed 0 bases at V and 5 bases at J, with 10 bases between.

The chain combines TRBV11-2 with TRBJ1-1; 9 bases are shared with TRBD1. The CDR3 spans 15 residues. J gave up 0 bases and V 8 bases, and 7 bases lay outside the gene matches. Germline V gene sequence: CDR1 SGHAT, CDR2 FQNNGV. The CDR3 protein is CASGRQGGLNTEAFF. The CDR3 coding sequence is TGTGCCAGCGGGAGACAGGGGGGCCTGAACACTGAAGCTTTCTTT.

In regard to this clone: At one end, the junction sequence differs from germline, possibly due to a read error. The chain has TRBV19 and TRBJ1-4, with D tentatively TRBD1 (5 bases). The CDR3 contains 15 residues. CDR1 is LNHDA, CDR2 SQIVND, per germline (reference sequence). CDR3 region: CASKPGHTPGEELFF. CDR3 coding DNA: TGTGCCAGTAAACCAGGACATACGCCTGGTGAAGAACTGTTTTTT.

This chain uses TRBV9 with TRBJ1-4, with TRBD1 matching over 7 bases. The CDR3 runs 15 residues. V trimming: 4 bases; J trimming: 8 bases; junction bases outside the gene matches: 11. From germline, CDR1 is SGDLS and CDR2 YYNGEE. CDR3: CASSPKDRLGEKLFF. CDR3 DNA: TGTGCCAGCAGCCCCAAGGACAGGTTGGGGGAAAAACTGTTTTTT. The entire variable domain, with the rest obtained from reference TRBV9 and TRBJ1-4, is as follows: DSGVTQTPKHLITATGQRVTLRCSPRSGDLSVYWYQQSLDQGLQFLIQYYNGEERAKGNILERFSAQQFPDLHSELNLSSLELGDSALYFCASSPKDRLGEKLFFGSGTQLSVL.

The chain recombines TRBV6-5 with TRBJ1-1; TRBD1 matches 7 bases. Trimming removed 7 bases from V and 1 base from J; junction bases left unmatched: 9. The length of the CDR3 is 15 residues. Looked up from germline, CDR1 is MNHEY and CDR2 is SVGAGI. CDR3 in amino acids: CASTIPGQRNTEAFF. CDR3 DNA: TGTGCCAGCACCATACCGGGACAGAGGAACACTGAAGCTTTCTTT.

This clone was seen more than once but under ten times. J is TRBJ1-1 and V is TRBV10-3; D is undetermined. This CDR3 is 12 amino acids long. The germline CDR1 and CDR2 sequences are ENHRY and SYGVKD. The ends were cut back, 3 bases at V and 6 bases at J, with 8 bases in the middle. The CDR3 DNA follows: TGTGCCATCAGTGATTCCTTATCTGAAGCTTTCTTT. Protein: CAISDSLSEAFF.

This chain uses TRBV28 with TRBJ2-2; D gene unclear. The length of the CDR3 is 13 residues. Trimming removed 0 bases from V and 6 bases from J, with 5 bases in between. From germline, CDR1 is MDHEN and CDR2 SYDVKM. The CDR3 is CASSLWSSGELFF. For the CDR3, the DNA is TGTGCCAGCAGTTTATGGTCGTCCGGGGAGCTGTTTTTT.